This T cell receptor (beta chain) came from a study of T cells after yellow fever vaccination. The table lists this clonotype with a few counts. Between the trimmed V and J ends, which lost 0 bases and 1 base, there was a span of 13 bases. Germline CDR1 DFQATT, CDR2 SNEGSKA (reference sequence). The CDR3 is 17 residues long. TCRdb reprocessed the 5' RACE reads via MiXCR and lists one record per CDR3 protein. The sample yields approximately 96,000 distinct CDR3 sequences, under 9% seen once. This receptor was taken from a man between 18 and 29 years old who received the YFV17D yellow fever vaccine. The sequences come from CD8+ T cells not binding an NS4B(214-222) dextramer, sorted from PBMCs, collected roughly 15 days after the first yellow fever vaccination. The rearrangement links TRBV20-1 to TRBJ1-6, with D possibly matching TRBD1 (5 bases). CDR3 nucleotides: TGCAGTGCTAGAGATCCCGCGGCAGGGTCCTATAATTCACCCCTCCACTTT. This codes for CSARDPAAGSYNSPLHF.